The 13 T cell receptor beta chains reported below all come from one sample, sequenced in a study of T cell changes during pregnancy in multiple sclerosis. Measured with immunoSEQ multiplex PCR; TCRdb has only the in-frame clones, and not every one. The sample lists tens of thousands of clones, approximately 90% occurring once. The sequences come from peripheral blood, collected in the third trimester of pregnancy. Source of these receptors: a female donor with multiple sclerosis, enrolled in a pregnancy study.

V usage is TRBV5-1 and J usage is TRBJ2-7; 9 bases are a match to TRBD1. This CDR3 comprises 14 residues. In germline, CDR1 is SGHRS, CDR2 YFSETQ. Trimming took 2 bases from V and 6 from J; bases not matched to a gene: 6. CDR3: CASSLGTGWGEQYF. The CDR3 DNA reads TGCGCCAGCAGCTTAGGGACAGGGTGGGGCGAGCAGTACTTC.

This clone appeared once. This CDR3 reads CASSLPSVIGELFF. CDR3 nucleotide sequence: TGTGCCAGCAGTTTACCCAGTGTTATCGGGGAGCTGTTTTTT. This chain joins TRBV28 and TRBJ2-2; D is unclear. With 2 bases removed from V and 7 bases from J, the gap between germline ends came to 11 bases. CDR1 and CDR2 from the germline V gene are MDHEN and SYDVKM. This CDR3 region has 14 residues.

The gene calls are TRBV18 and TRBJ1-5; D is undetermined. V was clipped by 1 base and J by 2 bases, with 6 bases between them. Per germline, CDR1 KGHSH and CDR2 LQKENI. The CDR3 is made up of 14 amino acids. This CDR3 reads CASSPQEGNQPQHF. The DNA of the CDR3 is TGTGCCAGCTCACCACAGGAGGGCAATCAGCCCCAGCATTTT.

The genes are TRBV5-1 and TRBJ2-7; the D gene is possibly TRBD2 (5 bases). V was clipped by 3 bases and J by 6 bases, with 10 bases between them. CDR1 and CDR2 from the germline V gene are SGHRS and YFSETQ. The CDR3 has 12 amino acids. Here the CDR3 reads CASSYIGSEQYF. As DNA, the CDR3 is TGCGCCAGCAGCTACATAGGGAGCGAGCAGTACTTC.

The V gene is TRBV5-4, the J gene TRBJ2-7; 7 bases are a match to TRBD1. Germline CDR1 reads SGHNT; CDR2 reads YYREEE (reference sequence). V lost 6 bases and J lost 5; bases outside the gene matches: 11. This CDR3 contains 14 residues. The CDR3 nucleotides are TGTGCCAGCACCCGCGAAGACAGGGTACACGAGCAGTACTTC. Its translation is CASTREDRVHEQYF.

V usage is TRBV5-1 and J usage is TRBJ2-1; 7 nucleotides match TRBD2. V trimming: 5 bases; J trimming: 3 bases; junction bases outside the gene matches: 14. The CDR3 has 17 amino acids. Germline CDR1 and CDR2: SGHRS and YFSETQ. The CDR3 loop reads CASSSDLLAQSYNEQFF. The CDR3 nucleotides are TGCGCCAGCAGTTCCGACCTACTAGCGCAAAGCTACAATGAGCAGTTCTTC.

This chain connects TRBV30 to TRBJ2-7; D unresolved. Germline V lookup: CDR1 GTSNPN, CDR2 SVGIG (reference sequence). The V and J ends lost 5 bases and 1 base respectively, with 15 bases between them. There are 14 residues in the CDR3. This chain's CDR3 is CAWARVSKSYEQYF. For the CDR3, the DNA is TGTGCCTGGGCCCGGGTCTCTAAATCCTACGAGCAGTACTTC.

This clone is categorized as medium-sized. The chain recombines TRBV5-1 with TRBJ2-6; D not resolved. The CDR3 contains 16 residues. Germline lookup yields CDR1 SGHRS and CDR2 YFSETQ. Trimming took 4 bases from V and 0 from J, leaving 11 bases between them. CDR3 DNA: TGCGCCAGCAGCCTACTAACTTACTCTGGGGCCAACGTCCTGACTTTC. Its translation is CASSLLTYSGANVLTF.

V usage is TRBV7-9 and J usage is TRBJ1-3, with 7 bases aligning to TRBD1. CDR3 length: 17 residues. The ends lost 5 bases at V and 0 bases at J; junction bases unmatched: 10. CDR1 is SEHNR and CDR2 is FQNEAQ in the germline V gene (reference sequence). CDR3 residues: CASSPRQGVLSGNTIYF. CDR3 nucleotide sequence: TGTGCCAGCAGCCCGAGACAGGGAGTTCTCTCTGGAAACACCATATATTTT.

The CDR3 protein is CASSYSLQGMGYTF. In DNA, the CDR3 is TGTGCCAGCAGTTACTCGTTACAGGGCATGGGCTACACCTTC. The gene calls are TRBV6-5 and TRBJ1-2; a weak D match, TRBD1 (6 bases). Germline assignment: CDR1 MNHEY and CDR2 SVGAGI. This CDR3 spans 14 amino acids. Trimming removed 0 bases at V and 8 bases at J, with 13 bases between.

The V gene is TRBV27, the J gene TRBJ2-3; 9 nucleotides align to TRBD1. CDR1 and CDR2 (germline): MNHEY, SMNVEV (reference sequence). The CDR3 is made up of 19 amino acids. After removal of 2 bases from V and 7 bases from J, the junction contained 19 bases not matched to a gene. Here the CDR3 DNA reads TGTGCCAGCAGTTTAATGAGCTATTCCGGGACAGGGAGAGAGAATACGCAGTATTTT. Protein: CASSLMSYSGTGRENTQYF.

The genes are TRBV5-1 and TRBJ2-1, with a possible D match to TRBD2 (6 bases). The CDR3 consists of 14 residues. The V gene lost 3 bases and the J gene lost 9 bases, with 16 bases spanning the gap. Per the germline V gene, CDR1 is SGHRS and CDR2 is YFSETQ. CDR3 in DNA: TGCGCCAGCAGCTCCGGGACTTTCAAGTCTGAGCAGTTCTTC. This translates into CASSSGTFKSEQFF.

V gene TRBV5-1 combines with J gene TRBJ2-1; 13 nucleotides agree with TRBD2. Germline V gene sequence: CDR1 SGHRS, CDR2 YFSETQ. There are 15 residues in the CDR3. Trimming took 2 bases from V and 8 from J; bases not matched to a gene: 4. This chain's CDR3 is CASSFGLAGVDEQFF. The CDR3 bases are TGCGCCAGCAGCTTTGGACTAGCGGGGGTGGATGAGCAGTTCTTC.